This TCR beta chain was sequenced during a study of blood T cells in healthy people across ages. The authors ran a second PCR of roughly 6 to 12 cycles using a sample-barcoded 5' primer and a J-beta primer mix. One entry per CDR3 protein results from TCRdb running MiXCR on the 5' RACE reads. This table has around 580,000 distinct CDR3 sequences, around 48% appearing once. In the case of this clonotype: Its antigen is undetermined.

Study outcomes and limitations: Naive T cell percentage showed a strong correlation with the diversity of TCR beta.

Per sample, at least 5.5 micrograms of total RNA were extracted. Losses at the gene ends were 6 bases for V and 0 bases for J; bases not matched to a gene: 8. Germline V gene data show CDR1 as MNHNY and CDR2 as SVGAGI (reference sequence). The CDR3 spans 17 residues. Sequenced input: blood. The J gene is TRBJ2-2, the V gene TRBV6-6, with 9 bases lining up with TRBD2. This TCR derives from an older man in good health. This CDR3 reads CASRNRGGASNTGELFF. For the CDR3, the DNA is TGTGCCAGCAGAAACCGCGGGGGGGCCTCGAACACCGGGGAGCTGTTTTTT.